This TCR beta chain was obtained from a study of shared clonotypes between healthy human individuals. Whole-study results and caveats: Genetic and exposure-history diversity was limited by the few donors.

TCRdb's copy holds only in-frame clones and misses some; the assay was immunoSEQ multiplex PCR. The table includes approximately 500,000 clones, 60% to 80% detected once. CDR1 WNHNN and CDR2 SYGVQD come from the germline V gene (reference sequence). With 2 bases removed from V and 0 bases from J, the gap between germline ends came to 26 bases. The CDR3 totals 21 residues. In its sample, this clone was seen a few times. Its antigen is currently unknown. All donors qualified as healthy HIV-negative adults and had experienced no recent acute infections or vaccinations. The chain has TRBV10-1 and TRBJ1-5; D remains unclear. This sequence was found in a woman aged 40 to 50 in good health. Some clones in this sample may be carry-over from other donors' samples. The sequenced sample was PBMCs. The DNA for the CDR3 is TGCGCCAGCAGTGAGCCGGGTACACGACTCGGCCGCGGGAATAGCAATCAGCCCCAGCATTTT. Protein product: CASSEPGTRLGRGNSNQPQHF.